Listed here are 15 T cell receptor beta chains from one sample, sequenced in a study of cytomegalovirus exposure and HLA in healthy donors. PCR involved 60 Vbeta and 13 Jbeta primers. Clones were read by immunoSEQ multiplex PCR, and TCRdb kept only the in-frame ones, dropping some. The repertoire consists of 190,000 or so clones, with approximately 80% occurring once and the leading ten covering 0.65%. Sequenced input: PBMCs. The receptors originated from a boy younger than 18 in good health and CMV-seronegative.

This sequence joins TRBV19 and TRBJ1-5; TRBD1 agrees at 12 bases. This CDR3 is built from 21 residues. Germline CDR1 is LNHDA and CDR2 is SQIVND (reference sequence). The J segment lost 2 bases and the V segment lost 3 bases, leaving 17 bases of the junction unmatched. The CDR3 region is CASSIPLRWGTGGIGNQPQHF. As DNA, the CDR3 is TGTGCCAGTAGTATTCCCCTACGCTGGGGGACAGGGGGCATTGGCAATCAGCCCCAGCATTTT. The variable domain in full, with the rest retrieved from reference TRBV19 and TRBJ1-5, is DGGITQSPKYLFRKEGQNVTLSCEQNLNHDAMYWYRQDPGQGLRLIYYSQIVNDFQKGDIAEGYSVSREKKESFPLTVTSAQKNPTAFYLCASSIPLRWGTGGIGNQPQHFGDGTRLSIL.

The CDR3 DNA follows: TGTGCCAGCAGCCATCACAGGGGGCGAACTGAAGCTTTCTTT. It translates to CASSHHRGRTEAFF. V and J are TRBV14 and TRBJ1-1, with TRBD1 identical over 9 bases. This CDR3 spans 14 amino acids. With 3 bases clipped from V and 5 bases from J, the junction kept 4 bases outside the gene matches. CDR1 and CDR2 from the germline V gene are SGHDN and FVKESK. The full variable domain, rest sourced from reference TRBV14 and TRBJ1-1, is EAGVTQFPSHSVIEKGQTVTLRCDPISGHDNLYWYRRVMGKEIKFLLHFVKESKQDESGMPNNRFLAERTGGTYSTLKVQPAELEDSGVYFCASSHHRGRTEAFFGQGTRLTVV.

The genes are TRBV13 and TRBJ2-7; 8 positions match TRBD1. V lost 2 bases, J lost 5 bases, and 8 bases stayed unmatched. Germline V gene lookup returns CDR1 PRHDT and CDR2 FYEKMQ (reference sequence). This CDR3 is built from 15 residues. The CDR3 nucleotides read TGTGCCAGCAGCTTAATGTGGCAGGGGGCAAACGAGCAGTACTTC. Its protein is CASSLMWQGANEQYF. The full variable domain, in which reference TRBV13 and TRBJ2-7 provide the parts outside the CDR3, is AAGVIQSPRHLIKEKRETATLKCYPIPRHDTVYWYQQGPGQDPQFLISFYEKMQSDKGSIPDRFSAQQFSDYHSELNMSSLELGDSALYFCASSLMWQGANEQYFGPGTRLTVT.

The chain has TRBV6-5 and TRBJ1-5; perhaps TRBD1 as D (6 bases). Germline V gene sequence: CDR1 MNHEY, CDR2 SVGAGI. The CDR3 contains 14 residues. Trimming removed 0 bases at V and 6 bases at J, with 9 bases between. CDR3 sequence: CASSYSRGGQPQHF. The DNA for the CDR3 is TGTGCCAGCAGTTACTCCAGGGGCGGTCAGCCCCAGCATTTT.

Concerning this clone itself: At one end, the junction sequence differs from germline, possibly due to a read error. This chain connects TRBV7-9 to TRBJ1-2; 11 bases agree with TRBD1. The CDR3 extends over 19 amino acids. Germline V gene sequence: CDR1 SEHNR, CDR2 FQNEAQ (reference sequence). CDR3 sequence reads: CSSSLGAGQGAFPNYGYTF. The CDR3 nucleotides are TGTTCCAGCAGCTTAGGGGCCGGACAGGGGGCTTTTCCTAACTATGGCTACACCTTC.

The J gene is TRBJ1-2, the V gene TRBV19; 7 positions match TRBD1. With V trimmed by 5 bases and J by 5 bases, 11 bases remained unmatched. Germline assignment: CDR1 LNHDA and CDR2 SQIVND (reference sequence). The length of the CDR3 is 15 residues. The CDR3 DNA reads as TGTGCCAGTAGTCCCGTGGGACAGAGCTTTTATGGCTACACCTTC. It codes for CASSPVGQSFYGYTF.

This sequence joins TRBV11-2 and TRBJ2-2; D ambiguous. The germline V gene encodes CDR1 SGHAT and CDR2 FQNNGV. Trimming removed 8 bases from V and 5 bases from J, with 6 bases in between. The CDR3 runs to 11 residues. This chain's CDR3 is CASSRTGELFF. The CDR3, as DNA: TGTGCCAGCTCCCGTACCGGGGAGCTGTTTTTT.

As DNA, the CDR3 is TGCAGCGTTGTCGAGGGACAGGCATCTTCTTATGGCTACACCTTC. This gives the protein CSVVEGQASSYGYTF. The chain is built from TRBV29-1 and TRBJ1-2; TRBD1 matches 8 bases. This CDR3 contains 15 residues. The ends lost 4 bases at V and 5 bases at J; junction bases unmatched: 12. Germline CDR1 and CDR2: SQVTM and ANQGSEA.

V is TRBV19 and J is TRBJ2-1; D uncertain. Trimming stripped 3 bases from V and 7 bases from J, with 16 bases between. Germline CDR1 is LNHDA and CDR2 is SQIVND (reference sequence). This CDR3 spans 15 amino acids. DNA of the CDR3: TGTGCCAGTAGTATTTTCTGGCAAACCGATAATGAGCAGTTCTTC. This sequence encodes CASSIFWQTDNEQFF. The full variable domain, in which reference TRBV19 and TRBJ2-1 provide the parts outside the CDR3, is DGGITQSPKYLFRKEGQNVTLSCEQNLNHDAMYWYRQDPGQGLRLIYYSQIVNDFQKGDIAEGYSVSREKKESFPLTVTSAQKNPTAFYLCASSIFWQTDNEQFFGPGTRLTVL.

The rearrangement uses TRBV11-2 and TRBJ2-3; D unclear. The germline V gene encodes CDR1 SGHAT and CDR2 FQNNGV. The CDR3 spans 13 residues. V lost 1 base and J 0 bases, leaving 2 bases between the germline ends. The CDR3 loop is CASSLASTDTQYF. In DNA form, the CDR3 reads TGTGCCAGCAGCTTAGCAAGCACAGATACGCAGTATTTT.

V and J are TRBV16 and TRBJ1-1; 9 nucleotides agree with TRBD1. The CDR3 is made up of 15 amino acids. V shed 2 bases, J shed 2 bases, and the junction held 3 bases outside the gene matches. Germline V gene sequence: CDR1 KGHSY, CDR2 FQNENV. The CDR3 reads CASSQPQGANTEAFF. In nucleotides, the CDR3 is TGTGCCAGCAGCCAACCACAGGGGGCTAACACTGAAGCTTTCTTT.

This clone has a single count. The chain links TRBV29-1 to TRBJ1-1, with D hard to call. This CDR3 spans 13 amino acids. CDR1 is SQVTM and CDR2 is ANQGSEA in the germline V gene. Trimming stripped 7 bases from V and 8 bases from J, with 20 bases between. CDR3 sequence: CSAQTQTYPEAFF. The CDR3 DNA is TGCAGCGCCCAGACACAAACCTACCCGGAAGCTTTCTTT.

CDR3 residues: CASSLTRVQPQHF. Written as DNA, the CDR3 is TGTGCCAGCAGTTTGACCAGGGTCCAGCCCCAGCATTTT. J is TRBJ1-5 and V is TRBV27; the D gene is possibly TRBD1 (5 bases). The CDR3 totals 13 residues. The V gene lost 3 bases and the J gene lost 7 bases, with 10 bases spanning the gap. The germline V gene has CDR1 MNHEY and CDR2 SMNVEV (reference sequence).

The count of this clone is one. This chain connects TRBV30 to TRBJ2-6; the match to TRBD1 covers 8 bases. The CDR3 loop spans 15 amino acids. V dropped 5 bases and J dropped 4; count of bases not matched to a gene: 7. Germline V gene data show CDR1 as GTSNPN and CDR2 as SVGIG (reference sequence). The CDR3 DNA follows: TGTGCCTGGGGCACAGGGGGTGGAGGGGCCAACGTCCTGACTTTC. Protein: CAWGTGGGGANVLTF.

This clone showed up just a few times. The chain links TRBV10-3 to TRBJ2-7; 7 bases match TRBD2. V was clipped by 3 bases and J by 2 bases; unmatched bases: 4. Germline V gives CDR1 ENHRY, CDR2 SYGVKD. The CDR3 runs 14 residues. As DNA, the CDR3 is TGTGCCATCAGTGACGGACTAGGGCCCTACGAGCAGTACTTC. Translating gives CAISDGLGPYEQYF.